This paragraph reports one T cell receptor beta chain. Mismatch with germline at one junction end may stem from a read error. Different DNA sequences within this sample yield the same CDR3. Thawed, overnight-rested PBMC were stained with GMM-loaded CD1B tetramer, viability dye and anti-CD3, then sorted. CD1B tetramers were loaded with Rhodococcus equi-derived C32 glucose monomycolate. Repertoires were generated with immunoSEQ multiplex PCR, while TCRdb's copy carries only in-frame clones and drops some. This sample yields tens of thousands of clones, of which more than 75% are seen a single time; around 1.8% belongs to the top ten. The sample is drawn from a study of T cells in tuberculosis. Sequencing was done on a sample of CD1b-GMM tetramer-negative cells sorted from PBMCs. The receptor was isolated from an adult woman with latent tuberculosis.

Written as DNA, the CDR3 is TGTGCCAGCAGCTTAGTTTCCGGCGGGGATTCGCCCCTCCACTTT. It encodes CASSLVSGGDSPLHF. The chain recombines TRBV7-9 with TRBJ1-6; unclear D gene. The CDR3 totals 15 residues. Germline CDR1 SEHNR, CDR2 FQNEAQ (reference sequence).